The 24 T cell receptor beta chains in this list originate from one sample, sequenced in a study of naive and memory T cell subsets. These receptors are not linked to any known antigen. Study findings and constraints: A few larger clonotypes appeared in naive repertoires, especially CD8, possibly memory cells re-expressing CD45RA.

The beta constant-region primer was an equimolar mix of two oligonucleotides covering TRBC1 and TRBC2. Nested alpha and beta constant-region primers with the SP2 primer drove four PCR rounds on ligated cDNA. TCRdb re-derived calls from the UMI-ligation and nested PCR reads in MiXCR, one entry per CDR3 protein. The sample includes around 100,000 distinct CDR3 sequences, about 14% of them seen just once. The sample was naive CD8+ T cells from blood. These receptors came from a human donor in good health.

This clonotype was observed many times. This chain joins TRBV4-3 and TRBJ2-2, with 12 nucleotides matching TRBD2. Unmatched junction bases numbered 13, after V lost 0 bases and J lost 8 bases. The germline gives CDR1 LGHNA, CDR2 YSLEER. The CDR3 extends over 19 amino acids. DNA of the CDR3: TGCGCCAGCAGCCAAGATTTTTGGCGACTAGCGGGAGAATTGGGGGAGCTGTTTTTT. Protein: CASSQDFWRLAGELGELFF.

This clonotype was detected ten times or more. The CDR3 here is CSARDRGGVSSGGNNEQFF. CDR3 DNA: TGCAGTGCTAGAGATCGGGGTGGGGTTTCTAGCGGGGGTAACAATGAGCAGTTCTTC. The V gene is TRBV20-1, the J gene TRBJ2-1; TRBD2 agrees at 10 bases. Germline V gene data show CDR1 as DFQATT and CDR2 as SNEGSKA (reference sequence). J lost 5 bases, V lost 0 bases, and 16 bases had no gene match. The length of the CDR3 is 19 residues.

This chain connects TRBV5-4 to TRBJ2-7, with 7 bases identical to TRBD1. The CDR3 has 16 amino acids. Per germline, CDR1 SGHNT and CDR2 YYREEE (reference sequence). The V gene end was trimmed by 0 bases and the J gene end by 3 bases; junction bases not matched to a gene: 9. CDR3 in DNA: TGTGCCAGCAGCTTGGAGGTAGGGGGCGCTTTCTACGAGCAGTACTTC. Protein: CASSLEVGGAFYEQYF.

This clonotype has more than one count but fewer than ten. The genes are TRBV12-3 or TRBV12-4 and TRBJ2-7; D is ambiguous. The CDR3 totals 13 residues. The germline V and J ends were trimmed by 3 bases and 1 base, with 7 bases remaining between them. In DNA, the CDR3 is TGTGCCAGCAGTTTTCCCGGGTCCTACGAGCAGTACTTC. Translated: CASSFPGSYEQYF.

The rearrangement joins TRBV7-8 to TRBJ2-7; possibly TRBD2 for D (6 bases). CDR1 is SGHVS, CDR2 FQNEAQ, per germline. V lost 0 bases and J 6 bases, leaving 18 bases between the germline ends. This CDR3 is built from 16 residues. CDR3 bases: TGTGCCAGCAGCTTAGCGAAGGCGGGGAAGTTCGGCGAGCAGTACTTC. Translated, it gives CASSLAKAGKFGEQYF.

This clonotype was detected only a few times. The CDR3 protein is CASSILGSGVRAEQFF. The DNA of the CDR3 is TGTGCCAGTAGTATATTGGGTAGCGGGGTTCGTGCTGAGCAGTTCTTC. The chain uses TRBV19 and TRBJ2-1, with 8 nucleotides matching TRBD2. CDR3 length equals 16 residues. The germline CDR1 and CDR2 sequences are LNHDA and SQIVND (reference sequence). Unmatched junction bases numbered 12, after V lost 2 bases and J lost 9 bases.

The chain employs TRBV28 and TRBJ2-7; TRBD2 aligns across 9 bases. Germline loops: CDR1 MDHEN, CDR2 SYDVKM. CDR3 length: 15 amino acids. J was trimmed by 3 bases and V by 4 bases; bases with no gene match: 7. CDR3 in DNA: TGTGCCAGCAGTTATCAGCGGGGGGCGTTCTACGAGCAGTACTTC. Protein: CASSYQRGAFYEQYF. The whole variable domain, remainder taken from reference TRBV28 and TRBJ2-7, is DVKVTQSSRYLVKRTGEKVFLECVQDMDHENMFWYRQDPGLGLRLIYFSYDVKMKEKGDIPEGYSVSREKKERFSLILESASTNQTSMYLCASSYQRGAFYEQYFGPGTRLTVT.

The chain recombines TRBV9 with TRBJ2-7; TRBD2 matches 8 bases. Germline V gene lookup returns CDR1 SGDLS and CDR2 YYNGEE. The CDR3 is made up of 13 amino acids. Unmatched junction bases numbered 5, after V lost 4 bases and J lost 5 bases. The CDR3 reads CASSPGTRNEQYF. CDR3 nucleotide sequence: TGTGCCAGCAGCCCCGGGACTAGGAACGAGCAGTACTTC.

The gene calls are TRBV19 and TRBJ2-7, with unresolved D. The CDR3 is 14 amino acids. Trimming took 4 bases from V and 3 from J, leaving 13 bases between them. Germline CDR1 LNHDA, CDR2 SQIVND (reference sequence). The CDR3 region has the DNA TGTGCCAGTAGTAGCAGGAAAAATGTCTACGAGCAGTACTTC. Its protein is CASSSRKNVYEQYF.

The V call is TRBV20-1, the J call TRBJ2-1, with 12 nucleotides matching TRBD2. V shed 6 bases, J shed 3 bases, and the junction held 12 bases outside the gene matches. The CDR3 runs 17 residues. CDR1 is DFQATT and CDR2 is SNEGSKA in the germline V gene (reference sequence). The CDR3 here is CSATTSGSLSIYNEQFF. CDR3 DNA sequence: TGCAGTGCGACGACTAGCGGGAGTCTATCGATCTACAATGAGCAGTTCTTC.

The chain carries TRBV27 and TRBJ2-1; a possible D gene is TRBD2 (7 bases). The CDR3 runs 13 residues. Germline CDR1 and CDR2: MNHEY and SMNVEV (reference sequence). V gave up 5 bases and J gave up 9 bases, with 14 bases separating them. The CDR3 reads CASSHTGGREQFF. The CDR3 region has the DNA TGTGCCAGCAGTCACACGGGGGGCCGTGAGCAGTTCTTC.

J is TRBJ2-1 and V is TRBV7-3; the match to TRBD2 covers 10 bases. This CDR3 comprises 16 residues. Germline loops: CDR1 SGHTA, CDR2 FQGTGA. J lost 3 bases, V lost 3 bases, and 5 bases had no gene match. The CDR3 reads CASSFGTSVYYNEQFF. Here the CDR3 DNA reads TGTGCCAGCAGCTTCGGGACTAGCGTGTACTACAATGAGCAGTTCTTC.

This clonotype was counted many times. J is TRBJ1-2 and V is TRBV13; D possibly corresponds to TRBD1 (6 bases). The length of the CDR3 is 16 residues. Trimming stripped 2 bases from V and 0 bases from J, with 13 bases between. Germline V lookup: CDR1 PRHDT, CDR2 FYEKMQ (reference sequence). The CDR3 loop reads CASSLTTGTSNYGYTF. The CDR3 nucleotides are TGTGCCAGCAGCTTAACCACCGGGACATCTAACTATGGCTACACCTTC. Looking up the rest from reference TRBV13 and TRBJ1-2 gives the full variable domain: AAGVIQSPRHLIKEKRETATLKCYPIPRHDTVYWYQQGPGQDPQFLISFYEKMQSDKGSIPDRFSAQQFSDYHSELNMSSLELGDSALYFCASSLTTGTSNYGYTFGSGTRLTVV.

This clonotype was counted between two and nine times. The chain couples TRBV10-3 to TRBJ2-1, with D tentatively TRBD2 (5 bases). V was pared by 2 bases and J by 6 bases, with 14 bases between. The CDR3 has 15 amino acids. Per germline, CDR1 ENHRY and CDR2 SYGVKD. The CDR3 region is CAISEEGPASNEQFF. In DNA form, the CDR3 reads TGTGCCATCAGTGAGGAGGGCCCAGCCAGCAATGAGCAGTTCTTC.

This clonotype was picked up a small number of times. V is TRBV4-2 and J is TRBJ2-2; D gene ambiguous. This CDR3 comprises 16 residues. V shed 0 bases and J shed 6 bases, with 14 bases lying between them. CDR1 is LGHNA and CDR2 is YNFKEQ in the germline V gene. The CDR3 DNA reads TGTGCCAGCAGCCAAGATGTTACGGGTGGGCCCGGGGAGCTGTTTTTT. Amino acid sequence: CASSQDVTGGPGELFF.

Only a few counts were recorded for this clonotype. An end of the junction differs from the germline gene, which may be a read error. V gene TRBV4-2 combines with J gene TRBJ2-7; D not certain. CDR3 size: 8 residues. Germline-derived CDR1 and CDR2 are LGHNA and YNFKEQ. The CDR3 nucleotides are TGTGCCAGCACCATCGCGGACTTC. As protein: CASTIADF.

CDR3 nucleotide sequence: TGTGCCAGCAGCTTAGGACAGGGGGTCCCCTACGAGCAGTACTTC. Translated: CASSLGQGVPYEQYF. The V and J genes are TRBV7-9 and TRBJ2-7; 9 bases map to TRBD1. The CDR3 contains 15 residues. The germline CDR1 and CDR2 sequences are SEHNR and FQNEAQ (reference sequence). J lost 2 bases, V lost 1 base, and 3 bases had no gene match.

In its sample, this clonotype was seen once. The genes are TRBV12-3 or TRBV12-4 and TRBJ2-3, with D possibly being TRBD1 or TRBD2 (5 bases each). The CDR3 has 16 amino acids. Trimming shortened V by 5 bases and J by 4 bases, and 19 bases separated the two germline ends. The CDR3 is CASSDPPGLRADTQYF. The DNA of the CDR3 is TGTGCCAGCAGTGATCCACCGGGGCTACGGGCAGATACGCAGTATTTT.

The V and J genes are TRBV5-1 and TRBJ1-1; D unclear. V gave up 5 bases and J gave up 7 bases, with 15 bases separating them. This CDR3 contains 13 residues. The germline V gene has CDR1 SGHRS and CDR2 YFSETQ. The CDR3 DNA reads as TGCGCCAGCAGGACCCCCGAAGATGTTGAAGCTTTCTTT. Translated, it gives CASRTPEDVEAFF. The full variable domain, its missing parts supplied by reference TRBV5-1 and TRBJ1-1, is KAGVTQTPRYLIKTRGQQVTLSCSPISGHRSVSWYQQTPGQGLQFLFEYFSETQRNKGNFPGRFSGRQFSNSRSEMNVSTLELGDSALYLCASRTPEDVEAFFGQGTRLTVV.

The V and J genes are TRBV9 and TRBJ2-3, with no clear D. The CDR3 has 13 residues. Germline V lookup: CDR1 SGDLS, CDR2 YYNGEE. The germline V and J ends were trimmed by 4 bases and 6 bases, with 12 bases remaining between them. CDR3: CASSPPVSDTQYF. Written as DNA, the CDR3 is TGTGCCAGCAGCCCCCCAGTTTCCGATACGCAGTATTTT.

The gene calls are TRBV12-3 or TRBV12-4 and TRBJ2-1; D is ambiguous. V was trimmed by 4 bases and J by 2 bases, leaving 12 bases between them. The length of the CDR3 is 15 residues. CDR3 in amino acids: CASSSTYLPYNEQFF. The DNA of the CDR3 is TGTGCCAGCAGTTCCACATACTTACCCTACAATGAGCAGTTCTTC.

This clonotype was observed a few times. The chain joins TRBV12-3 or TRBV12-4 to TRBJ2-1; 11 bases fit TRBD2. V trimming: 6 bases; J trimming: 6 bases; junction bases outside the gene matches: 10. This CDR3 comprises 16 residues. The CDR3 sequence: CASRRKGLAARNEQFF. Written as DNA, the CDR3 is TGTGCCAGCAGGCGGAAGGGACTAGCGGCACGCAATGAGCAGTTCTTC.

This clonotype was seen repeatedly, ten times or more. The chain has TRBV4-1 and TRBJ1-1, with D perhaps matching TRBD1 (6 bases). V was clipped by 0 bases and J by 0 bases, with 14 bases between them. The CDR3 loop spans 17 amino acids. CDR1 MGHRA and CDR2 YSYEKL come from the germline V gene. CDR3 coding DNA: TGCGCCAGCAGCCAAGAGGGGGGGGCCCCCATGAACACTGAAGCTTTCTTT. Translation: CASSQEGGAPMNTEAFF.

This clonotype was counted ten times or more. The chain joins TRBV10-3 to TRBJ2-7; 7 bases align to TRBD2. CDR1 and CDR2 from the germline V gene are ENHRY and SYGVKD. This CDR3 has 14 residues. Losses at the gene ends were 4 bases for V and 9 bases for J; bases not matched to a gene: 12. Written as DNA, the CDR3 is TGTGCCATCAGTGTAGGGACCGGGAGGATCTCGCAGTACTTC. Its protein is CAISVGTGRISQYF.